Each of the 15 T cell receptor beta chains below was sequenced from the same sample in a study of cytomegalovirus exposure and HLA in healthy donors. TCRdb keeps only in-frame clones here, not all; method: immunoSEQ multiplex PCR. The data show about 120,000 clones, with 85% to 90% seen just once and about 6% held by the top ten. Sequenced input: PBMCs. These receptor sequences come from a woman in her late teens or twenties in good health and CMV-seropositive.

The chain is built from TRBV11-2 and TRBJ1-4, with D possibly TRBD1 on 6 matching bases. This CDR3 spans 15 amino acids. Germline CDR1 is SGHAT and CDR2 is FQNNGV. V lost 3 bases and J lost 4, with 12 bases in between. The CDR3 DNA reads TGTGCCAGCAGCTTTGGGCAGGGGATTAATGAAAAACTGTTTTTT. Protein: CASSFGQGINEKLFF. The complete variable domain, with remaining parts taken from reference TRBV11-2 and TRBJ1-4, reads EAGVAQSPRYKIIEKRQSVAFWCNPISGHATLYWYQQILGQGPKLLIQFQNNGVVDDSQLPKDRFSAERLKGVDSTLKIQPAKLEDSAVYLCASSFGQGINEKLFFGSGTQLSVL.

The genes are TRBV10-3 and TRBJ1-3, with 10 bases identical to TRBD1. The CDR3 consists of 15 residues. Germline CDR1 is ENHRY and CDR2 is SYGVKD. The J segment lost 2 bases and the V segment lost 7 bases, leaving 5 bases of the junction unmatched. CDR3 in DNA: TGTGCCATCATCCCGACAGGGGGCCCTGGAAACACCATATATTTT. This translates into CAIIPTGGPGNTIYF.

This clone was counted once. The chain couples TRBV6-1 to TRBJ1-5; no clear D. V was cut by 2 bases and J by 3 bases, with 8 bases left in between. The CDR3 has 14 amino acids. Germline CDR1 MNHNS, CDR2 SASEGT. As DNA, the CDR3 is TGTGCCAGCAGTGAACAGGTACCCAATCAGCCCCAGCATTTT. Encoded protein: CASSEQVPNQPQHF.

The V gene is TRBV30, the J gene TRBJ1-1; perhaps TRBD1 as D (5 bases). The germline V gene encodes CDR1 GTSNPN and CDR2 SVGIG (reference sequence). The CDR3 extends over 14 amino acids. The V end was cut by 2 bases, the J end by 5 bases, with 15 bases between. The CDR3 here is CAWSTGRAGTEAFF. CDR3 coding DNA: TGTGCCTGGAGTACAGGCCGGGCGGGGACTGAAGCTTTCTTT.

The chain carries TRBV5-1 and TRBJ1-1; 12 bases are shared with TRBD1. Germline V CDR1 and CDR2: SGHRS, YFSETQ. The CDR3 has 15 amino acids. J was trimmed by 5 bases and V by 4 bases; bases with no gene match: 6. Here the CDR3 reads CASSGGQGAFTEAFF. The CDR3 DNA is TGCGCCAGCAGCGGGGGACAGGGGGCTTTTACTGAAGCTTTCTTT.

The chain uses TRBV9 and TRBJ2-6; TRBD1 matches 7 bases. This CDR3 contains 16 residues. V was pared by 2 bases and J by 0 bases, with 2 bases of the junction left unmatched. Germline assignment: CDR1 SGDLS and CDR2 YYNGEE. CDR3 in amino acids: CASSVDRDSGANVLTF. The CDR3 coding sequence is TGTGCCAGCAGCGTTGACAGGGACTCTGGGGCCAACGTCCTGACTTTC.

The CDR3 sequence is CASSRRPGGLSPLHF. In DNA, the CDR3 is TGTGCCAGCAGCCGAAGACCGGGGGGACTTTCACCCCTCCACTTT. This chain connects TRBV6-6 to TRBJ1-6; perhaps TRBD1 as D (5 bases). The CDR3 length is 15 residues. Germline V lookup: CDR1 MNHNY, CDR2 SVGAGI (reference sequence). Trimming took off 6 bases at V and 9 bases at J, with 18 bases between the two ends.

The rearrangement links TRBV5-6 to TRBJ1-1; D remains ambiguous. CDR1 is SGHDT, CDR2 YYEEEE, per germline. Trimming pared 2 bases from V and 3 bases from J, leaving 8 bases between. The CDR3 is 13 residues long. The CDR3 spells CASSLQTYTEAFF. CDR3 in DNA: TGTGCCAGCAGCTTACAAACATACACTGAAGCTTTCTTT.

In this sample, this clone turned up once. The chain is built from TRBV5-1 and TRBJ1-2; 7 bases agree with TRBD1. The CDR3 is 14 amino acids. Germline V lookup: CDR1 SGHRS, CDR2 YFSETQ. V lost 0 bases and J lost 8; bases outside the gene matches: 7. CDR3 in amino acids: CASSLGTGRDGYTF. In DNA form, the CDR3 reads TGCGCCAGCAGCTTGGGGACAGGTCGGGACGGCTACACCTTC.

Here the CDR3 reads CASSLRTVNNEQFF. The CDR3 nucleotides are TGTGCCAGCAGCCTTCGGACAGTAAACAATGAGCAGTTCTTC. The J gene is TRBJ2-1, the V gene TRBV5-4; TRBD1 might be the D (6 bases). CDR3 size: 14 residues. Germline V gene lookup returns CDR1 SGHNT and CDR2 YYREEE (reference sequence). V was cut by 4 bases and J by 5 bases, with 13 bases left in between.

The genes are TRBV5-5 and TRBJ1-5, with D possibly being TRBD1 (5 bases). The CDR3 sequence is 14 residues long. V shed 2 bases and J shed 7 bases, with 13 bases lying between them. Germline CDR1 SGHKS, CDR2 YYEKEE (reference sequence). CDR3 in amino acids: CASSFWSGPQPQHF. The CDR3 bases are TGTGCCAGCAGCTTTTGGTCAGGGCCCCAGCCCCAGCATTTT.

V and J are TRBV10-1 and TRBJ1-1; tentative D call: TRBD1 (5 bases). V lost 3 bases to trimming and J lost 1 base, with 9 bases between them. CDR3 length: 14 amino acids. The germline CDR1 and CDR2 sequences are WNHNN and SYGVQD (reference sequence). In nucleotides, the CDR3 is TGCGCCAGCAGTGAAAGGGGAAAGAACACTGAAGCTTTCTTT. Protein product: CASSERGKNTEAFF.

The CDR3 sequence: CASRPTGTSGVGQETQYF. In nucleotides, the CDR3 is TGTGCCAGCAGACCCACCGGGACTAGCGGGGTGGGTCAAGAGACCCAGTACTTC. This chain uses TRBV2 with TRBJ2-5, with TRBD2 identical over 13 bases. This CDR3 is built from 18 residues. V was pared by 6 bases and J by 2 bases, with 12 bases of the junction left unmatched. CDR1 and CDR2 from the germline V gene are SNHLY and FYNNEI. The whole variable domain, remainder taken from reference TRBV2 and TRBJ2-5, is EPEVTQTPSHQVTQMGQEVILRCVPISNHLYFYWYRQILGQKVEFLVSFYNNEISEKSEIFDDQFSVERPDGSNFTLKIRSTKLEDSAMYFCASRPTGTSGVGQETQYFGPGTRLLVL.

The chain links TRBV7-2 to TRBJ1-1; 10 nucleotides align to TRBD1. CDR3 size: 15 residues. Germline CDR1 and CDR2: SGHTA and FQGNSA. Trimming cost V 4 bases and J 5 bases; bases outside gene matches: 7. As DNA, the CDR3 is TGTGCCAGCAGCTATACCGGGACAGGGGTAACTGAAGCTTTCTTT. Its protein is CASSYTGTGVTEAFF.

V usage is TRBV2 and J usage is TRBJ2-2; 9 nucleotides match TRBD1. V lost 8 bases to trimming and J lost 7 bases; unmatched junction nucleotides: 8. Germline assignment: CDR1 SNHLY and CDR2 FYNNEI. This CDR3 is built from 14 residues. The CDR3 nucleotides are TGTGCCAGCCGAACAGGGGGCGCGATCGGGGAGCTGTTTTTT. Encoded protein: CASRTGGAIGELFF. Full variable domain (rest looked up from reference TRBV2 and TRBJ2-2): EPEVTQTPSHQVTQMGQEVILRCVPISNHLYFYWYRQILGQKVEFLVSFYNNEISEKSEIFDDQFSVERPDGSNFTLKIRSTKLEDSAMYFCASRTGGAIGELFFGEGSRLTVL.